These T cell receptor beta chains were read from a single sample in a study of tumor-infiltrating lymphocytes in oesophageal squamous cell carcinoma. TCRdb re-derived calls from the PCR reads in MiXCR, one entry per CDR3 protein. The table includes about 13,000 distinct CDR3 sequences, approximately 58% detected once. The sequencing sample was made of esophageal tumor tissue. All receptors come from a male donor with esophageal squamous cell carcinoma. Both conserved end residues are part of each CDR3. The order of the fields is clone size, V gene, J gene, D gene, CDR3 DNA, CDR3 protein. A D gene is named only where the DNA matches it firmly. Clone size is stated in some rows and not others, as once, few, many or a class when expanded.

size: medium-sized
V: TRBV7-9
J: TRBJ2-7
D: NA
DNA: TGTGCCAGCAGCCTATCCGGTTCCACCTACGAGCAGTACTTC
CDR3: CASSLSGSTYEQYF

size: few
V: TRBV12-3/TRBV12-4
J: TRBJ2-3
D: NA
DNA: TGTGCCAGCAGTTTAGCGGGGGGCCGTCCTACGCAGTATTTT
CDR3: CASSLAGGRPTQYF

size: many
V: TRBV27
J: TRBJ2-7
D: TRBD1
DNA: TGTGCCAGCAGGTGGACAGGGGGCTACGAGCAGTACTTC
CDR3: CASRWTGGYEQYF

size: medium-sized
V: TRBV6-6
J: TRBJ1-4
D: NA
DNA: TGTGCCAGCAGTTACAGGCAGACAAATGAAAAACTGTTTTTT
CDR3: CASSYRQTNEKLFF

size: NA
V: TRBV5-4
J: TRBJ2-4
D: NA
DNA: TGTGCCAGCAGCTTGGACCCAGAGGTTACCCAGTACTTC
CDR3: CASSLDPEVTQYF

size: medium-sized
V: TRBV7-2
J: TRBJ2-3
D: TRBD1
DNA: TGTGCCAGCAGCCAGACAGGGGGACCGCAGTATTTT
CDR3: CASSQTGGPQYF

size: NA
V: TRBV7-9
J: TRBJ2-5
D: NA
DNA: TGTGCCAGCAGCTCATACCTAATTGGAGATTCACCCCTCCACTTC
CDR3: CASSSYLIGDSPLHF

size: many
V: TRBV12-3/TRBV12-4
J: TRBJ2-3
D: NA
DNA: TGTGCCAGCAGTTTCGGGGGAAGCACAGATACGCAGTATTTT
CDR3: CASSFGGSTDTQYF

size: medium-sized
V: TRBV6-1
J: TRBJ2-7
D: NA
DNA: TGTGCCAGCAGTGAAATGGCAAATTCACCCCTCCACTTC
CDR3: CASSEMANSPLHF

size: NA
V: TRBV7-8
J: TRBJ2-5
D: NA
DNA: TGTGCCAGCCGGAAAATGGGGGGAACAGAGACCCAGTACTTC
CDR3: CASRKMGGTETQYF

size: many
V: TRBV2
J: TRBJ1-5
D: NA
DNA: TGTGCCAGCAGTGTCGAAAGGGATCAGCCCCAGCATTTT
CDR3: CASSVERDQPQHF

size: NA
V: TRBV28
J: TRBJ2-5
D: NA
DNA: TGTGCCAGCAGGGGGCGCTCGGGTTTTTGTGCGGGGCTCGGGGGCCGTGACCAAGAGACCCAGTACTTC
CDR3: CASRGRSGFCAGLGGRDQETQYF

size: NA
V: TRBV7-3
J: TRBJ2-2
D: TRBD2
DNA: TGTGCCAGCAGCCCTCGGGCGGGACTAGCTTCCGGGGAGCTGTTTTTT
CDR3: CASSPRAGLASGELFF

size: NA
V: TRBV6-1
J: TRBJ2-2
D: NA
DNA: TGTGCCAGCAGTGAAGTTGGGGGTCGAAACACCGGGGAGCTGTTTTTT
CDR3: CASSEVGGRNTGELFF

size: once
V: TRBV6-8
J: TRBJ2-1
D: NA
DNA: TGTGCCAGCAGTTACTCCGGGAGCTCCTACAATGAGCAGTTCTTC
CDR3: CASSYSGSSYNEQFF

size: NA
V: TRBV15
J: TRBJ2-5
D: NA
DNA: TGTGCCACCAGCACCAAAAGGGCGCACCAAGAGACCCAGTACTTC
CDR3: CATSTKRAHQETQYF

size: medium-sized
V: TRBV7-3
J: TRBJ2-3
D: TRBD2
DNA: TGTGCCAGCAGCTTTGTAGCGGGGGGCACTAGCACAGATACGCAGTATTTT
CDR3: CASSFVAGGTSTDTQYF

size: medium-sized
V: TRBV12-3/TRBV12-4
J: TRBJ1-5
D: NA
DNA: TGTGCCAGCAGAGGTTTTGGTGGCAATCAGCCCCAGCATTTT
CDR3: CASRGFGGNQPQHF

size: NA
V: TRBV7-6
J: TRBJ2-5
D: NA
DNA: TGTGCCAGCAGCTTAGCGCATGTCACCCAGTACTTC
CDR3: CASSLAHVTQYF

size: NA
V: TRBV24-1
J: TRBJ2-5
D: NA
DNA: TGTGCCACCAGCCCATCAGGGTCCCAAGAGACCCAGTACTTC
CDR3: CATSPSGSQETQYF

size: NA
V: TRBV14
J: TRBJ2-1
D: TRBD2
DNA: TGTGCCAGCAGCCAAGAGCCCAGGCGGGAGTGTGAGCAGTTCTTC
CDR3: CASSQEPRRECEQFF

size: NA
V: TRBV3-1
J: TRBJ2-1
D: NA
DNA: TGTGCCAGCAGCCCCGGAACTAGAACTGAGCAGTTCTTC
CDR3: CASSPGTRTEQFF

size: NA
V: TRBV7-6
J: TRBJ2-5
D: NA
DNA: TGTGCCAGCAGCCCGCTTTTTTCGGGAGCGCAAGAGACCCAGTACTTC
CDR3: CASSPLFSGAQETQYF

size: NA
V: TRBV7-1
J: TRBJ2-1
D: TRBD1
DNA: TGTGCCAGCAGCATGACAGGGAGCACCTACAATGAGCAGTTCTTC
CDR3: CASSMTGSTYNEQFF

size: once
V: TRBV7-2
J: TRBJ2-5
D: TRBD1
DNA: TGTGCCAGCAGCTTATCCGGGACAGAGAGGGGAGAGACCCAGTACTTC
CDR3: CASSLSGTERGETQYF

size: NA
V: TRBV12-3/TRBV12-4
J: TRBJ2-7
D: NA
DNA: TGTGCCAGCAGTGATGAGACTTCCTACGAGCAGTACTTC
CDR3: CASSDETSYEQYF

size: few
V: TRBV7-9
J: TRBJ2-4
D: TRBD2
DNA: TGTGCCAGCAGCCCTCTAGCGGGGGGGCGGGGAGCCAAAAACATTCAGTACTTC
CDR3: CASSPLAGGRGAKNIQYF

size: NA
V: TRBV3-1
J: TRBJ2-5
D: NA
DNA: TGTGCCAGCAGCCAAGAGGACGGGACCCAGTACTTC
CDR3: CASSQEDGTQYF

size: NA
V: TRBV11-2
J: TRBJ2-1
D: TRBD2
DNA: TGTGCCAGCAGCTTTGGACTAGGGTACAATGAGCAGTTCTTC
CDR3: CASSFGLGYNEQFF

size: many
V: TRBV19
J: TRBJ2-1
D: TRBD1
DNA: TGTGCCAGTAGTATAGAAGCAGGGGGCCATACCTACAATGAGCAGTTCTTC
CDR3: CASSIEAGGHTYNEQFF

size: NA
V: TRBV12-3/TRBV12-4
J: TRBJ2-5
D: TRBD2
DNA: TGTGCCAGCAGTCCGCGACTAGCCCCCGAGACCCAGTACTTC
CDR3: CASSPRLAPETQYF

size: few
V: TRBV6-1
J: TRBJ2-5
D: TRBD1
DNA: TGTGCCAGCAGGCCGGGACAGGGCCCTTACAATGAGCAGTACTTC
CDR3: CASRPGQGPYNEQYF

size: many
V: TRBV5-1
J: TRBJ2-5
D: NA
DNA: TGCGCCAGCAGCCCCGGACTTACCTTCCAAGAGACCCAGTACTTC
CDR3: CASSPGLTFQETQYF

size: many
V: TRBV11-2
J: TRBJ2-7
D: NA
DNA: TGTGCCAGCAGCCTATGGGACAAACCAGAGCAGTACTTC
CDR3: CASSLWDKPEQYF

size: many
V: TRBV12-3/TRBV12-4
J: TRBJ2-3
D: TRBD2
DNA: TGTGCCAGCAGTTTTGAGCGGGGGGGCCGAGATACGCAGTATTTT
CDR3: CASSFERGGRDTQYF

size: NA
V: TRBV27
J: TRBJ2-4
D: NA
DNA: TGTGCCAGCAGTTTACAGGGATCTGGGAACATTCAGTACTTC
CDR3: CASSLQGSGNIQYF

size: NA
V: TRBV7-2
J: TRBJ2-2
D: NA
DNA: TGTGCCAGCAGCGTCGGGGGCGGGAGCTACGGGGAGCTGTTTTTT
CDR3: CASSVGGGSYGELFF

size: NA
V: TRBV12-3/TRBV12-4
J: TRBJ2-5
D: NA
DNA: TGTGCCAGCAGTCCAAGCCAGTTCTCTTCCCAAGAGACCCAGTACTTC
CDR3: CASSPSQFSSQETQYF

size: NA
V: TRBV30
J: TRBJ2-5
D: NA
DNA: TGTGCCTGGAGTGCCGTGGCAGGTCGGGGGCAAGAGACCCAGTACTTC
CDR3: CAWSAVAGRGQETQYF

size: few
V: TRBV11-2
J: TRBJ2-3
D: NA
DNA: TGTGCCAGCAGCGGCAACTTTGCAGATACGCAGTATTTT
CDR3: CASSGNFADTQYF

size: many
V: TRBV7-2
J: TRBJ2-7
D: NA
DNA: TGTGCCAGCAGCTTAGGTGGCGGCCTTTACGAGCAGTACTTC
CDR3: CASSLGGGLYEQYF

size: NA
V: TRBV6-8
J: TRBJ2-5
D: TRBD2
DNA: TGTGCCAGCAGTTGGGTGACTAGCGGGATGGGGGAGACCCAGTACTTC
CDR3: CASSWVTSGMGETQYF

size: NA
V: TRBV11-2
J: TRBJ2-7
D: NA
DNA: TGTGCCAGCAGCTCACCTTCCGGTGTCAGCTCCTACGAGCAGTACTTC
CDR3: CASSSPSGVSSYEQYF

size: once
V: TRBV7-9
J: TRBJ2-7
D: NA
DNA: TGTGCCAGCAGCTTACCAGGGAAACCCTACGAGCAGTACTTC
CDR3: CASSLPGKPYEQYF

size: NA
V: TRBV6-8
J: TRBJ2-7
D: NA
DNA: TGTGCCAGCAGCCCTAGCGCCAACTACGAGCAGTACTTC
CDR3: CASSPSANYEQYF

size: NA
V: TRBV7-4
J: TRBJ2-5
D: NA
DNA: TGTGCCAGCAGCTTACGAAGCGGGTACCAAGAGACCCAGTACTTC
CDR3: CASSLRSGYQETQYF

size: many
V: TRBV19
J: TRBJ2-7
D: TRBD2
DNA: TGTGCCAGTAGTATAAGCGGACTAGCCTCCTACGAGCAGTACTTC
CDR3: CASSISGLASYEQYF

size: few
V: TRBV7-3
J: TRBJ2-1
D: NA
DNA: TGTGCCAGCAGCTTAGGGCCAGGAGGCAATGAGCAGTTCTTC
CDR3: CASSLGPGGNEQFF

size: NA
V: TRBV6-1
J: TRBJ2-5
D: TRBD1
DNA: TGTGCCAGCAGTCCTATAACAGGGGAAGAGACCCAGTACTTC
CDR3: CASSPITGEETQYF

size: large
V: TRBV11-1
J: TRBJ2-3
D: TRBD2
DNA: TGTGCCAGCAGCTCCCAGGCCTTACTAGCGGGAGTAGCAGATACGCAGTATTTT
CDR3: CASSSQALLAGVADTQYF

size: NA
V: TRBV19
J: TRBJ2-2
D: TRBD1
DNA: TGTGCCAGTAGTATTTCGGGGACAGGGGCTGATCCTACCGGGGAGCTGTTTTTT
CDR3: CASSISGTGADPTGELFF

size: once
V: TRBV7-6
J: TRBJ2-7
D: TRBD2
DNA: TGTGCTAGCAGCTCCCCAAGCGGGAGCTCCTACGAGCAGTACTTC
CDR3: CASSSPSGSSYEQYF